This T cell receptor (beta chain) was identified in a study of regulatory T cells in long-lasting Graves disease. Trimming left V 4 bases short and J 6 bases short, with 10 bases between. Per the germline V gene, CDR1 is SGHAT and CDR2 is FQNNGV. The CDR3 consists of 12 residues. Broader study findings: Persistent disease was associated with favored TRBV28 usage and with favored use of TRBJ1-2 and TRBJ2-5.

In its sample, this clonotype was seen many times. Its antigen is undetermined. With iRepertoire HTBI primers and Arm-PCR of CDR3 regions, TCR beta libraries were built. Under the authors' procedure: Samples revealed under 65 TRBV and over 12 TRBJ segments. TCRdb fed the multiplex PCR reads into MiXCR, producing one record per CDR3 protein. These V and J calls rely on TCRdb rather than the paper's analysis. This table has roughly 610,000 distinct CDR3 sequences, around 15% appearing once. Time point meaning: newly diagnosed GD, antithyroid drugs for less than 3 months. Generation of the TCR library employed RNA extracted from PBMCs. The sample was also reused in another study, on T cells in Graves' hyperthyroidism and ophthalmopathy. That work adds: Newly diagnosed hyperthyroidism, duration under 2 months, in patients aged 18 to 65. Patients were excluded because of uncontrolled infection, other autoimmune disease, pregnancy or lactation.

The chain employs TRBV11-2 and TRBJ2-7; no clear D gene. The receptor was derived from a woman aged 25 to 39 with Graves disease. The material was peripheral blood mononuclear cells (PBMCs), obtained at new diagnosis, from a patient treated with antithyroid drugs. CDR3 amino acids: CASSSSWAEQYF. Written as DNA, the CDR3 is TGTGCCAGCAGCTCGTCCTGGGCCGAGCAGTACTTC.